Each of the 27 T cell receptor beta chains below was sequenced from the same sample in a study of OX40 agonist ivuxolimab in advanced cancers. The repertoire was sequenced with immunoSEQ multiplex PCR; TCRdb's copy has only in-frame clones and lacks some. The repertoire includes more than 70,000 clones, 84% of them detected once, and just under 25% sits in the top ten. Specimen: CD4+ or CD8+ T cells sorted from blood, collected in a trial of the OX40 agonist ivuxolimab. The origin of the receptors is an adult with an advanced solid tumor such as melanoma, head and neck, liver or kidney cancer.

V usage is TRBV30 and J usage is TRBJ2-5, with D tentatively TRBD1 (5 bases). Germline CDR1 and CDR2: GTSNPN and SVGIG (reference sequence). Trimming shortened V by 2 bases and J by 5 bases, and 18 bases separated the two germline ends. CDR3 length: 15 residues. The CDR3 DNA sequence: TGTGCCTGGAGTCATGGGGAATGGAAGGGGGAGACCCAGTACTTC. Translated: CAWSHGEWKGETQYF.

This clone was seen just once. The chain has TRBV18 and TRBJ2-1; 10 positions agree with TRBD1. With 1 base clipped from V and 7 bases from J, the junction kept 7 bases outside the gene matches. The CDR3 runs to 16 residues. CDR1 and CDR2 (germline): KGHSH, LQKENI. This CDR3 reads CASSPQWTGGTNEQFF. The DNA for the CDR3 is TGTGCCAGCTCACCACAATGGACAGGGGGAACAAATGAGCAGTTCTTC.

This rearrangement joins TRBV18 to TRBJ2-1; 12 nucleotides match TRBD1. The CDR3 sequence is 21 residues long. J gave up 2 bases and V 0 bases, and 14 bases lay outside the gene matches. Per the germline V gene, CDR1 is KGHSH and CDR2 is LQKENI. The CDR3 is CASSPPWGQGAYPSTYNEQFF. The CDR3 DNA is TGTGCCAGCTCACCACCGTGGGGACAGGGGGCCTATCCCTCTACCTACAATGAGCAGTTCTTC.

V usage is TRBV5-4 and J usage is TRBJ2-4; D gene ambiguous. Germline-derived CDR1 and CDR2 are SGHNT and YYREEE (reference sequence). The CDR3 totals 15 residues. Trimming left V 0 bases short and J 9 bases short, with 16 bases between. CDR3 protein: CASSLVGREDGIQYF. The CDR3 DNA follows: TGTGCCAGCAGCTTGGTTGGGCGCGAAGACGGCATTCAGTACTTC.

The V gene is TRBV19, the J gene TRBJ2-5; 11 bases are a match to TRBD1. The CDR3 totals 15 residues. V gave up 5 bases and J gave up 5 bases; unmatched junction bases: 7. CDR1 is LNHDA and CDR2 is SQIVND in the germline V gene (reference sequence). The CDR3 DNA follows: TGTGCCAGTAGTGGGACAGGGGGGGGAATGGAGACCCAGTACTTC. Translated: CASSGTGGGMETQYF. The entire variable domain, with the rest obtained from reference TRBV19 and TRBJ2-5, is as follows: DGGITQSPKYLFRKEGQNVTLSCEQNLNHDAMYWYRQDPGQGLRLIYYSQIVNDFQKGDIAEGYSVSREKKESFPLTVTSAQKNPTAFYLCASSGTGGGMETQYFGPGTRLLVL.

The CDR3 DNA follows: TGCGCCAGCAGCCAAGGGACAATGGCTGAAGCTTTCTTT. It yields the protein CASSQGTMAEAFF. The V gene is TRBV5-1, the J gene TRBJ1-1; weak D call: TRBD1 (6 bases). Germline-derived CDR1 and CDR2 are SGHRS and YFSETQ. V was trimmed by 4 bases and J by 6 bases, leaving 13 bases between them. The length of the CDR3 is 13 residues.

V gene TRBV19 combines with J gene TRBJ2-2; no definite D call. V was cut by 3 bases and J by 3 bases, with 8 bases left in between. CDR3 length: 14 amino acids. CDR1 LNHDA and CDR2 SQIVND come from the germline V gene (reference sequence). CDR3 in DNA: TGTGCCAGTAGTATGGGTGGGGACACCGGGGAGCTGTTTTTT. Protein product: CASSMGGDTGELFF.

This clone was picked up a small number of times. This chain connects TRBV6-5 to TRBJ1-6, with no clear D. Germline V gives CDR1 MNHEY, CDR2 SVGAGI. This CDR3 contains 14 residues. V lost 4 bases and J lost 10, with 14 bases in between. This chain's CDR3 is CASSSRIQTSPLHF. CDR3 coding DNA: TGTGCCAGCAGTTCCCGGATCCAAACCTCACCCCTCCACTTT.

The CDR3 sequence: CASSLVNWRIMNTEAFF. The CDR3, as DNA: TGTGCCAGCAGCTTAGTGAACTGGCGTATCATGAACACTGAAGCTTTCTTT. This chain links TRBV11-2 with TRBJ1-1, with no clear D. The CDR3 sequence is 17 residues long. The V end lost 1 base, the J end lost 0 bases, and 15 bases lay between the germline ends. Germline V gene lookup returns CDR1 SGHAT and CDR2 FQNNGV.

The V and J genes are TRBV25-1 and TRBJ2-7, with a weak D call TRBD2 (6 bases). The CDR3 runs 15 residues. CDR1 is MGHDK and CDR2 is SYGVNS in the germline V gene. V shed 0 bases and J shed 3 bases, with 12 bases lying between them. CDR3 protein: CASSEYQGGSYEQYF. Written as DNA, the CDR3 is TGTGCCAGCAGTGAATATCAGGGAGGTAGCTACGAGCAGTACTTC.

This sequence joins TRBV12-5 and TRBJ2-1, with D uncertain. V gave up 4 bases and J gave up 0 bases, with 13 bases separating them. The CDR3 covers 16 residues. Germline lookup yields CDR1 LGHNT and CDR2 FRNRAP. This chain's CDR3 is CASGSLLKLSYNEQFF. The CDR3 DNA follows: TGTGCTAGTGGTTCCCTCCTCAAACTCTCCTACAATGAGCAGTTCTTC. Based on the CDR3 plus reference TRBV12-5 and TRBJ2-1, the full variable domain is DARVTQTPRHKVTEMGQEVTMRCQPILGHNTVFWYRQTMMQGLELLAYFRNRAPLDDSGMPKDRFSAEMPDATLATLKIQPSEPRDSAVYFCASGSLLKLSYNEQFFGPGTRLTVL.

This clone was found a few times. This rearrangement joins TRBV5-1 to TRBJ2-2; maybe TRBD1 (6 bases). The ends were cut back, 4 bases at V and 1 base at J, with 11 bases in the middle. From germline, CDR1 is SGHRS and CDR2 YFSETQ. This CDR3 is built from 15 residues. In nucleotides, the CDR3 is TGCGCCAGCAGCCCCCTGGACAGGAACACCGGGGAGCTGTTTTTT. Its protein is CASSPLDRNTGELFF.

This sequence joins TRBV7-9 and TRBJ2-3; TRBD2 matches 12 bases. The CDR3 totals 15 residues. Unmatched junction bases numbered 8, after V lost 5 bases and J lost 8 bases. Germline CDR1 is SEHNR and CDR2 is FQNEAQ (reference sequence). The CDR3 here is CASSLKLAGGPTQYF. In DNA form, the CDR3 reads TGTGCCAGCAGCCTAAAACTAGCGGGGGGACCTACGCAGTATTTT.

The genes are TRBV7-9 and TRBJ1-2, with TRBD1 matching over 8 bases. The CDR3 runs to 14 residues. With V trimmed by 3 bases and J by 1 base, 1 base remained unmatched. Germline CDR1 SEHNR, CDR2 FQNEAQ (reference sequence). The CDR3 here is CASSLTGDNYGYTF. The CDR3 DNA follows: TGTGCCAGCAGCTTGACAGGGGATAACTATGGCTACACCTTC.

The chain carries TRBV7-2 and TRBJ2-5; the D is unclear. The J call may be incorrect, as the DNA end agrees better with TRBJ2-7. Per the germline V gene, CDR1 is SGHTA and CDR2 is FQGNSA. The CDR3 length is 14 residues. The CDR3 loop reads CASSLVAAVHEQYF. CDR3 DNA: TGTGCCAGCAGCTTAGTGGCGGCAGTCCACGAGCAGTACTTC.

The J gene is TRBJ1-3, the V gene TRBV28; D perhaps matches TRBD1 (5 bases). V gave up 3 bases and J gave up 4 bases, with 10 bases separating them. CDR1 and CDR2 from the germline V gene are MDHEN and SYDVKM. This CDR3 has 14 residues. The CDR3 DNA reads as TGTGCCAGCAGTTTTTGGGCAGGGGGAAACACCATATATTTT. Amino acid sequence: CASSFWAGGNTIYF.

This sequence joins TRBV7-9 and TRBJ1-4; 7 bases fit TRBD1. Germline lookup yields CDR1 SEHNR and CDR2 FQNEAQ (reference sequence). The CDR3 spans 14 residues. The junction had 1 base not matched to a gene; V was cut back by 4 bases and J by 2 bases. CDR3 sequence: CASSSGGTNEKLFF. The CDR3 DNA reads TGTGCCAGCAGCTCAGGGGGGACTAATGAAAAACTGTTTTTT.

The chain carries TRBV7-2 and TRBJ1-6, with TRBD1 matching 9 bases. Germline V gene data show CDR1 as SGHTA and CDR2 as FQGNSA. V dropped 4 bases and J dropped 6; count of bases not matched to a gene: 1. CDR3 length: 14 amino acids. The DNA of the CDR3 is TGTGCCAGCAGCTCGGGACAGGGTAATTCACCCCTCCACTTT. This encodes CASSSGQGNSPLHF.

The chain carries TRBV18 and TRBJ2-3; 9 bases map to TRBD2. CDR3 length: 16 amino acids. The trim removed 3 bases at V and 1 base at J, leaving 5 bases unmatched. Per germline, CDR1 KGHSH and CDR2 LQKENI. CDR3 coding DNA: TGTGCCAGCTCACCGAATCTAGCGGGACGCACAGATACGCAGTATTTT. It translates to CASSPNLAGRTDTQYF.

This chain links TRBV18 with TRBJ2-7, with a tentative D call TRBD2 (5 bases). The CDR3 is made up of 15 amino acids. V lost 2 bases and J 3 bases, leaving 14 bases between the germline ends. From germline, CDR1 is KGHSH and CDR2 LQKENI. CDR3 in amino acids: CASSPVAGLIYEQYF. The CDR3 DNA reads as TGTGCCAGCTCACCAGTCGCGGGCCTTATCTACGAGCAGTACTTC.

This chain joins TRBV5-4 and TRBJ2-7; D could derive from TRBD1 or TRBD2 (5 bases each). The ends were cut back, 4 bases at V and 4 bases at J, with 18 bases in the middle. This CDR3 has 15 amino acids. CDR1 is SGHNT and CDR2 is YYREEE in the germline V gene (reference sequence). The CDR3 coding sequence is TGTGCCAGCAGCCTTCAGGCAGGGACCAAATACGAGCAGTACTTC. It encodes CASSLQAGTKYEQYF.

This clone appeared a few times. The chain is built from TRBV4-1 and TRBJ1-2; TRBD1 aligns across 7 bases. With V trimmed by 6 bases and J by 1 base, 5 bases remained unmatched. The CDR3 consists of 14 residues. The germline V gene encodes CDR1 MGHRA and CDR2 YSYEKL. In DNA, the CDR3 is TGCGCCAGCAGTCGAAGGGACAGTAACTATGGCTACACCTTC. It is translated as CASSRRDSNYGYTF.

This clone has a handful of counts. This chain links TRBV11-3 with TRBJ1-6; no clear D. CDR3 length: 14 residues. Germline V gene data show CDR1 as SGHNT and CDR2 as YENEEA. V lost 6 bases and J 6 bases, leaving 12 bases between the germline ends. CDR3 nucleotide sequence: TGTGCCAGCAGTTCCGGAGGTAGTAATTCACCCCTCCACTTT. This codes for CASSSGGSNSPLHF.

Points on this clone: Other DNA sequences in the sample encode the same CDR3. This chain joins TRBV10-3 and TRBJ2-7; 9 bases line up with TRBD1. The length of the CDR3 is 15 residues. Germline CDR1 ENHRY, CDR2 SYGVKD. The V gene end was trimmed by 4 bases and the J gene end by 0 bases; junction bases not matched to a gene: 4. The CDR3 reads CAISGGQGSSYEQYF. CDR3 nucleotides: TGTGCCATCAGTGGAGGACAGGGGAGCTCCTACGAGCAGTACTTC.

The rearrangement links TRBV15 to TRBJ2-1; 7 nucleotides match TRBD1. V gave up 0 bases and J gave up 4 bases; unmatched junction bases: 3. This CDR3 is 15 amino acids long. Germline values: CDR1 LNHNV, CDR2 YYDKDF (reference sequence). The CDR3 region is CATSRDRQGYNEQFF. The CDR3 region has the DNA TGTGCCACCAGCAGAGATCGACAGGGTTACAATGAGCAGTTCTTC.

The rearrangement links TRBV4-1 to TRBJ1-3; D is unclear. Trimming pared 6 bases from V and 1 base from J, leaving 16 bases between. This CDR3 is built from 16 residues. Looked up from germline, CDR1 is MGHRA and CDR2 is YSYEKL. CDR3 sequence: CASSPSWAESGNTIYF. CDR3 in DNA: TGCGCCAGCAGTCCGTCTTGGGCCGAGTCTGGAAACACCATATATTTT.

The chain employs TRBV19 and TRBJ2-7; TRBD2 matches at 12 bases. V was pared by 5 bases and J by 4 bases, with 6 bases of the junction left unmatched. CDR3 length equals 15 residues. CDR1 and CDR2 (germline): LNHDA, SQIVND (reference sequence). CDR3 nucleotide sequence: TGTGCCAGTAGTTCGCTAGCGGGAGGGAGTTACGAGCAGTACTTC. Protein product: CASSSLAGGSYEQYF.